The clone carrying this T cell receptor beta chain was recorded many times. Its antigen is undetermined. Researchers reported that TCR beta cDNA libraries carried unique molecular identifiers. Each sample of about 0.9 to 10 million input T cells yielded roughly 0.5 million cDNA molecules, so each molecule approximated one T cell. TCRdb reprocessed the PCR reads with MiXCR, giving one entry per CDR3 protein. The sample has approximately 770,000 distinct CDR3 sequences; 35% to 55% are singletons. V lost 1 base to trimming and J lost 5 bases, with 11 bases between them. The CDR3 loop spans 14 amino acids. This entry comes from a study of post-analysis software for immune sequencing data. Study-level background: Relapsing-remitting, secondary progressive and progressive-relapsing forms of multiple sclerosis all featured among disease courses. Study-wide results and caveats: F-measure co-clustering was strong for batch-matched samples. Relative to controls, patients with multiple sclerosis showed significantly lower normalized Chao1 diversity. Patients showed TRBV5-6, TRBV5-1 and TRBV20-1 among about five TRBV segments more frequent than in controls.

Sequencing was carried out using blood. The rearrangement links TRBV12-3 or TRBV12-4 to TRBJ2-5; TRBD1 or TRBD2 may be the D gene (6 bases each). The source of this sequence is a girl between 10 and 17 years old with multiple sclerosis. CDR3 residues: CASSLVGGRETQYF. CDR3 sequence (DNA): TGTGCCAGCAGTTTAGTGGGGGGCCGGGAGACCCAGTACTTC.